The clone carrying this T cell receptor beta chain was found a few times. The data were obtained in a study of patients and donors after allogeneic stem cell transplantation. Trimming shortened V by 5 bases and J by 7 bases, and 12 bases separated the two germline ends. CDR1 SNHLY and CDR2 FYNNEI come from the germline V gene. The CDR3 spans 13 residues. MiXCR was run by TCRdb on the RT-PCR reads, yielding one entry per CDR3 protein. The profile covers 20,000 to 30,000 distinct CDR3 sequences, with over 7% appearing a single time and less than 50% taken by the ten largest. This chain links TRBV2 with TRBJ2-1; perhaps D is TRBD1 or TRBD2 (5 bases each). The sample was blood, either unsorted or a sorted T cell fraction (not recorded which). The TCR sequence derives from a human donor who was either an allogeneic HSCT recipient or a stem cell or donor lymphocyte infusion donor (not recorded which). It is not recorded whose cells these are; they may come from a transplant donor. The DNA for the CDR3 is TGTGCCAGCAGTTGGGACCTAGGGAATGAGCAGTTCTTC. Its protein product is CASSWDLGNEQFF.